This passage covers 17 T cell receptor beta chains from one sample sequenced in a study of PD-1 blockade in classical Hodgkin lymphoma (dated by TCRdb to 2020 to 2021). Library preparation employed the immunoSEQ multiplex PCR assay. The clones in this table, taken by TCRdb from immuneACCESS, are in-frame only. Not every clone is retained; where verified, under half of the shortfall comes from an unresolved V gene, and the cause of the rest is unknown. For this sample there are some 84,000 clones; approximately 88% appear just once. The ten top clones hold under 25% of the sample. The meaning of the sample's time point label: cycle 1 day 1 (C1D1), immediately before nivolumab initiation. Every trial patient had relapsed after autologous stem cell transplantation, and cohorts A, B and C differed in prior brentuximab vedotin exposure. The source material was peripheral blood mononuclear cells (PBMCs), sampled at baseline. These receptor sequences come from a human donor with classical Hodgkin lymphoma.

The V and J genes are TRBV10-3 and TRBJ2-2, with a weak D call TRBD1 (6 bases). The CDR3 has 17 amino acids. V gave up 0 bases and J gave up 1 base, with 12 bases separating them. Germline V gene lookup returns CDR1 ENHRY and CDR2 SYGVKD. The CDR3 sequence is CAISESRGRGNTGELFF. The CDR3 DNA sequence: TGTGCCATCAGTGAGTCGAGAGGCAGGGGGAACACCGGGGAGCTGTTTTTT.

The chain recombines TRBV25-1 with TRBJ2-5, with 9 nucleotides matching TRBD2. The CDR3 sequence is 16 residues long. V lost 2 bases to trimming and J lost 5 bases; unmatched junction nucleotides: 9. Germline CDR1 and CDR2: MGHDK and SYGVNS. The chain's CDR3 is CASSEGGRAEWETQYF. CDR3 DNA: TGTGCCAGCAGTGAAGGCGGGAGGGCCGAATGGGAGACCCAGTACTTC.

The V call is TRBV18, the J call TRBJ1-4, with a tentative D call TRBD1 (5 bases). Germline CDR1 and CDR2: KGHSH and LQKENI. V was cut by 5 bases and J by 3 bases, with 28 bases left in between. CDR3 length equals 20 residues. The CDR3 sequence: CASSSDLGVTGFYANEKLFF. In DNA, the CDR3 is TGTGCCAGCTCATCCGACTTAGGGGTTACCGGCTTCTATGCTAATGAAAAACTGTTTTTT.

The chain couples TRBV21-1 to TRBJ1-2; the D call of TRBD1 is as the table states it, not checked on the DNA. TRBV21-1 constitutes a pseudogene. CDR3 length: 13 amino acids. The CDR3 nucleotides are TGTGCCAGCAGCACCACAGGGGCGCATGGCTACACCTTC. It translates to CASSTTGAHGYTF.

The CDR3 DNA reads TGCGCCGGACCCGCCGGGACTAGCGGACCTGAAAGCTCCTACGAGCAGTACTTC. Encoded protein: CAGPAGTSGPESSYEQYF. The rearrangement links TRBV5-1 to TRBJ2-5; TRBD2 matches 11 bases. The end of the DNA is better explained by TRBJ2-7, so the J call may be wrong. Germline V gives CDR1 SGHRS, CDR2 YFSETQ. There are 18 residues in the CDR3.

This clone was recorded only once. The V gene is TRBV6-5, the J gene TRBJ2-7; the match to TRBD1 covers 8 bases. J gave up 4 bases and V 6 bases, and 8 bases lay outside the gene matches. CDR3 size: 14 residues. Germline V gene data show CDR1 as MNHEY and CDR2 as SVGAGI. CDR3 sequence: CASSQAGGRYEQYF. CDR3 coding DNA: TGTGCCAGCAGCCAAGCAGGGGGCCGATACGAGCAGTACTTC.

This clone was detected only once. V gene TRBV6-6 combines with J gene TRBJ2-3, with TRBD2 matching 11 bases. Germline CDR1 reads MNHNY; CDR2 reads SVGAGI (reference sequence). With 4 bases clipped from V and 4 bases from J, the junction kept 4 bases outside the gene matches. There are 15 residues in the CDR3. The CDR3 nucleotides read TGTGCCAGCAGTTCGATAGCGGGAGGGCCAGATACGCAGTATTTT. It translates to CASSSIAGGPDTQYF.

This chain joins TRBV5-1 and TRBJ2-2, with D uncertain. CDR1 and CDR2 from the germline V gene are SGHRS and YFSETQ. V dropped 4 bases and J dropped 3 bases, with 10 bases sitting between them. The CDR3 is 14 residues long. CDR3 nucleotide sequence: TGCGCCAGCAGCCCCACGCCGGACACCGGGGAGCTGTTTTTT. As protein: CASSPTPDTGELFF.

The CDR3 DNA follows: TGTGCCAGCAGCGATCACTCGTCTAACTATGGCTACACCTTC. Protein: CASSDHSSNYGYTF. This chain links TRBV9 with TRBJ1-2; D is unresolved. The CDR3 spans 14 residues. Trimming removed 3 bases from V and 0 bases from J, with 9 bases in between. CDR1 and CDR2 from the germline V gene are SGDLS and YYNGEE.

This chain uses TRBV5-1 with TRBJ2-5; D not certain. CDR1 and CDR2 (germline): SGHRS, YFSETQ. The V end was cut by 4 bases, the J end by 7 bases, with 11 bases between. The CDR3 runs to 12 residues. Written as DNA, the CDR3 is TGCGCCAGCAGCCTCCCCGAACGGACCCAGTACTTC. Translated: CASSLPERTQYF.

The rearrangement links TRBV11-3 to TRBJ2-3; 9 nucleotides agree with TRBD2. Losses at the gene ends were 3 bases for V and 3 bases for J; bases not matched to a gene: 1. The V gene's germline CDR1 is SGHNT and CDR2 YENEEA. This CDR3 is built from 14 residues. The CDR3 is CASSFSGRTDTQYF. The CDR3 region has the DNA TGTGCCAGCAGCTTTAGCGGGAGAACAGATACGCAGTATTTT.

This chain links TRBV13 with TRBJ1-6; tentative D call: TRBD1 (5 bases). Germline CDR1 PRHDT, CDR2 FYEKMQ (reference sequence). This CDR3 contains 14 residues. V was clipped by 5 bases and J by 9 bases, with 14 bases between them. The CDR3 sequence: CASSPRRGGSPLHF. CDR3 coding DNA: TGTGCCAGCAGCCCCCGTCGGGGCGGTTCACCCCTCCACTTT.

The chain employs TRBV5-1 and TRBJ2-2; D could derive from TRBD1 or TRBD2 (6 bases each). This CDR3 region has 15 residues. V lost 0 bases and J lost 3, with 9 bases in between. Germline assignment: CDR1 SGHRS and CDR2 YFSETQ. The CDR3 region is CASSLAGGDTGELFF. The CDR3 nucleotides read TGCGCCAGCAGCTTGGCCGGGGGCGACACCGGGGAGCTGTTTTTT.

The gene calls are TRBV4-1 and TRBJ1-2; 7 nucleotides match TRBD1. The CDR3 loop spans 19 amino acids. J lost 4 bases, V lost 3 bases, and 20 bases had no gene match. Germline loops: CDR1 MGHRA, CDR2 YSYEKL. CDR3 nucleotide sequence: TGCGCCAGCAGCCACCTTGTGCACGTGGGACAGAAAAGAAGCTATGGCTACACCTTC. This gives the protein CASSHLVHVGQKRSYGYTF.

This clone came up once. The gene calls are TRBV6-6 and TRBJ1-1; D remains unclear. The germline V gene has CDR1 MNHNY and CDR2 SVGAGI (reference sequence). V dropped 7 bases and J dropped 6 bases, with 12 bases sitting between them. CDR3 length: 12 amino acids. Here the CDR3 DNA reads TGTGCCAGCAACAACGGCGGGGCTGAAGCTTTCTTT. It encodes CASNNGGAEAFF.

This clone was seen just once. This chain joins TRBV10-3 and TRBJ1-2; 10 bases line up with TRBD1. Germline assignment: CDR1 ENHRY and CDR2 SYGVKD. The ends lost 0 bases at V and 2 bases at J; junction bases unmatched: 3. This CDR3 has 16 amino acids. Here the CDR3 reads CAISESWTGGNYGYTF. In DNA, the CDR3 is TGTGCCATCAGTGAGTCCTGGACAGGGGGGAACTATGGCTACACCTTC.

The chain has TRBV2 and TRBJ1-4, with D unclear. Germline CDR1 SNHLY, CDR2 FYNNEI. V gave up 2 bases and J gave up 7 bases, with 17 bases separating them. The CDR3 loop spans 16 amino acids. CDR3 nucleotide sequence: TGTGCCAGCAGTGAATCCCAGGATTCGAAGGGTGAAAAACTGTTTTTT. Translation: CASSESQDSKGEKLFF.